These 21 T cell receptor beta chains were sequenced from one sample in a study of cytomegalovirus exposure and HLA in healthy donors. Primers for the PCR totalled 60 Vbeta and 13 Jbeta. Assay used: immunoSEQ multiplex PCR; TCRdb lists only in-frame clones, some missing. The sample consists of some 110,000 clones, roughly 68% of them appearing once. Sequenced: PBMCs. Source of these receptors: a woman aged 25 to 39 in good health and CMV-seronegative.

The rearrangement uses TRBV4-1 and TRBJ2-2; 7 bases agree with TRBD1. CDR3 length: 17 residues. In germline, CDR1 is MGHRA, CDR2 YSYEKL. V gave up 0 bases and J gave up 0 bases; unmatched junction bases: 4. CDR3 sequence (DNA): TGCGCCAGCAGCCAAGAAAGGGACAGCGCGAACACCGGGGAGCTGTTTTTT. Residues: CASSQERDSANTGELFF.

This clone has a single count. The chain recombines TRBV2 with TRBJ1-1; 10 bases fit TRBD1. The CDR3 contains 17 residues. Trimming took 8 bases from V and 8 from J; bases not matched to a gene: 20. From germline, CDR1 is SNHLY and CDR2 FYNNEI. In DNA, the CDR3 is TGTGCCAGCCGGTTAAAGGGGGGGACCGGGACAGGGGTGGAAGCTTTCTTT. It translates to CASRLKGGTGTGVEAFF.

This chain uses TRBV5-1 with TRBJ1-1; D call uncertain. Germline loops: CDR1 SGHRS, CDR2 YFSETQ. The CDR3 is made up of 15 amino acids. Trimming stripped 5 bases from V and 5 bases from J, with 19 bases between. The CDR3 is CASSFTTSKETEAFF. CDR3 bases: TGCGCCAGCAGTTTCACCACTTCGAAAGAAACTGAAGCTTTCTTT.

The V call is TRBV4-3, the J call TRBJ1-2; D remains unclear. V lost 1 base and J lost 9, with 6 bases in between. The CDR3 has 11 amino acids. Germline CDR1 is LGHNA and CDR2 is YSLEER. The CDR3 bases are TGCGCCAGCAGCCAAGGCGAGAGCTACACCTTC. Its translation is CASSQGESYTF.

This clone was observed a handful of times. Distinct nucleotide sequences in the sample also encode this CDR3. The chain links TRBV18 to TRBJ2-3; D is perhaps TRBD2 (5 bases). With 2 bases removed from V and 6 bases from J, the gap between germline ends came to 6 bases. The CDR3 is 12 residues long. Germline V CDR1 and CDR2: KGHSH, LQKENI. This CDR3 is CASSPGEDTQYF. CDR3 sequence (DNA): TGTGCCAGCTCACCAGGGGAGGATACGCAGTATTTT.

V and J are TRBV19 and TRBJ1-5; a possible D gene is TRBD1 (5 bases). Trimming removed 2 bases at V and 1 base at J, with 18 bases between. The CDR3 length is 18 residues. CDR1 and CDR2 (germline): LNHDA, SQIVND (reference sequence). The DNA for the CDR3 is TGTGCCAGTAGTATAAGGATGGGAGGGGTGGGGAGCAATCAGCCCCAGCATTTT. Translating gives CASSIRMGGVGSNQPQHF. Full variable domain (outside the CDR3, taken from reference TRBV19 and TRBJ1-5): DGGITQSPKYLFRKEGQNVTLSCEQNLNHDAMYWYRQDPGQGLRLIYYSQIVNDFQKGDIAEGYSVSREKKESFPLTVTSAQKNPTAFYLCASSIRMGGVGSNQPQHFGDGTRLSIL.

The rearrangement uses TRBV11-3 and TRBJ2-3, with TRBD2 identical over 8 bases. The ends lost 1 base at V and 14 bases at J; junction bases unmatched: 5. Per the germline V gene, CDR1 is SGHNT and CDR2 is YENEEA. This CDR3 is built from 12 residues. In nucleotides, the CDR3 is TGTGCCAGCAGCTTAGTCGGACTAGCTCCGTATTTT. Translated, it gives CASSLVGLAPYF.

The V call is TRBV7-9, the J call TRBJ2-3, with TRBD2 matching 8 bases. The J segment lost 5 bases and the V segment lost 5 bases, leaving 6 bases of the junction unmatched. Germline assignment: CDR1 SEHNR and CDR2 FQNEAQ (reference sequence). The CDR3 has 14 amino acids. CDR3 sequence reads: CASSVRAGEDTQYF. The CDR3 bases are TGTGCCAGCAGCGTCCGAGCGGGGGAAGATACGCAGTATTTT.

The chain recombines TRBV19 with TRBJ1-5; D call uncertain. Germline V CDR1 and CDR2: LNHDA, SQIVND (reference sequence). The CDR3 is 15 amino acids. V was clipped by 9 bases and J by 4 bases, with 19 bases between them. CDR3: CASQLDWMGNQPQHF. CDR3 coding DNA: TGTGCCAGCCAACTGGACTGGATGGGGAATCAGCCCCAGCATTTT.

Here the CDR3 DNA reads TGTGCCAGCAGCACGGGACTAGCGGGAGTAAACGAGCAGTACTTC. It specifies CASSTGLAGVNEQYF. This chain connects TRBV7-2 to TRBJ2-7, with TRBD2 matching over 14 bases. Trimming cost V 5 bases and J 5 bases; bases outside gene matches: 5. The CDR3 has 15 amino acids. Germline lookup yields CDR1 SGHTA and CDR2 FQGNSA.

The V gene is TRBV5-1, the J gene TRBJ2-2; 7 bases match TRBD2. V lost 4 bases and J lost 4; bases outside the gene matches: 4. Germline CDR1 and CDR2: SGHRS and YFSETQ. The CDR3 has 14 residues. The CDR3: CASSPPSGTGELFF. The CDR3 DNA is TGCGCCAGCAGCCCCCCTAGCGGCACCGGGGAGCTGTTTTTT.

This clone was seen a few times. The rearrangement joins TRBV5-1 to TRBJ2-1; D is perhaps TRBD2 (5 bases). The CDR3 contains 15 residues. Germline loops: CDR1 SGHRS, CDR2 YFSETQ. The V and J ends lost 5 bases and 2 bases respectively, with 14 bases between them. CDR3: CASSIGRVPYNEQFF. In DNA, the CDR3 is TGCGCCAGCAGTATAGGGCGGGTGCCCTACAATGAGCAGTTCTTC. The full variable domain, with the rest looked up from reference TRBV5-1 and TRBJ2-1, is KAGVTQTPRYLIKTRGQQVTLSCSPISGHRSVSWYQQTPGQGLQFLFEYFSETQRNKGNFPGRFSGRQFSNSRSEMNVSTLELGDSALYLCASSIGRVPYNEQFFGPGTRLTVL.

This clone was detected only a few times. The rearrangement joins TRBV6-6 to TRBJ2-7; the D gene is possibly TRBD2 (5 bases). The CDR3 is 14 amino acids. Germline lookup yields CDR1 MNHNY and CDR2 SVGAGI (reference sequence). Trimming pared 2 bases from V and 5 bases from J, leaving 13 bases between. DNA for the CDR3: TGTGCCAGCAGTTACGGGTCCCGGGAAGACGAGCAGTACTTC. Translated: CASSYGSREDEQYF.

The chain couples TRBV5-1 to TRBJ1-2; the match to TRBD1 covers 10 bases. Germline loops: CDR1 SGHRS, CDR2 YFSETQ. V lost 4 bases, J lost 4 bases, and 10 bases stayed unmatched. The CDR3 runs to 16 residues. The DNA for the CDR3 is TGCGCCAGCAGCCTCACCGGGACAGGGGCCCCCTATGGCTACACCTTC. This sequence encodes CASSLTGTGAPYGYTF.

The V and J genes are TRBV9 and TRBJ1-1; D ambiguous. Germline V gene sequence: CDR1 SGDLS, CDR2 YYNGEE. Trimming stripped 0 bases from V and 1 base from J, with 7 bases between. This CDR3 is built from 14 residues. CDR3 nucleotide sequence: TGTGCCAGCAGCGTAGGACACAAGAACACTGAAGCTTTCTTT. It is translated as CASSVGHKNTEAFF.

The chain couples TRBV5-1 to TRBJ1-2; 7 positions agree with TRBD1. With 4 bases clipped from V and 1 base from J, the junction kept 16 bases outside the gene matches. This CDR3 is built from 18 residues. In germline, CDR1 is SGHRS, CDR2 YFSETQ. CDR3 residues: CASSELRDSLLSNYGYTF. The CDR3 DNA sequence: TGCGCCAGCAGCGAACTACGGGACAGTCTTCTTAGTAACTATGGCTACACCTTC.

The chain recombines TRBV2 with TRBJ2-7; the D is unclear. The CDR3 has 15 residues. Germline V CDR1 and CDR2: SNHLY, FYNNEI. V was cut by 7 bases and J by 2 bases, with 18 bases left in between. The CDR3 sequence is CASKVMTPDPYEQYF. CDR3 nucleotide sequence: TGTGCCAGCAAGGTGATGACACCCGATCCCTACGAGCAGTACTTC.

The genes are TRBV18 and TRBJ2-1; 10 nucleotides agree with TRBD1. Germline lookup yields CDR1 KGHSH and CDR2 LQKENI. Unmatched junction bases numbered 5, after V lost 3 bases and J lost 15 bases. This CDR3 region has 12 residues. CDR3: CASSPRDRGRFF. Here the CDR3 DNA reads TGTGCCAGCTCACCCCGGGACAGGGGACGGTTCTTC.

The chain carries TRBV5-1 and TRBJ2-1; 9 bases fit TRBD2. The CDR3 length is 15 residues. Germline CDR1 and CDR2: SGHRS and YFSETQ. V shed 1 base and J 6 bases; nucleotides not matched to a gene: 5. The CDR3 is CASSLRLAGINEQFF. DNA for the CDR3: TGCGCCAGCAGCTTGCGTCTAGCGGGGATCAATGAGCAGTTCTTC.

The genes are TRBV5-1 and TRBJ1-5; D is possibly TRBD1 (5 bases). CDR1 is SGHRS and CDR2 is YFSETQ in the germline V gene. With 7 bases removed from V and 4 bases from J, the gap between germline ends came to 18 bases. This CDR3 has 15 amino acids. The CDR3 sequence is CASAPAGGDNQPQHF. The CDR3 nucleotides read TGCGCCAGCGCACCCGCGGGGGGGGATAATCAGCCCCAGCATTTT. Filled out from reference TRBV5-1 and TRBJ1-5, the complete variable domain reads KAGVTQTPRYLIKTRGQQVTLSCSPISGHRSVSWYQQTPGQGLQFLFEYFSETQRNKGNFPGRFSGRQFSNSRSEMNVSTLELGDSALYLCASAPAGGDNQPQHFGDGTRLSIL.

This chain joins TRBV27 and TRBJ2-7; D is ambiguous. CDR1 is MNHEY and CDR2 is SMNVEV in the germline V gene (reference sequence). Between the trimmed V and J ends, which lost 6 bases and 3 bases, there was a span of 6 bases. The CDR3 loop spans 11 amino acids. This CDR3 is CASRINYEQYF. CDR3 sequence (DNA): TGTGCCAGCAGAATCAACTACGAGCAGTACTTC.